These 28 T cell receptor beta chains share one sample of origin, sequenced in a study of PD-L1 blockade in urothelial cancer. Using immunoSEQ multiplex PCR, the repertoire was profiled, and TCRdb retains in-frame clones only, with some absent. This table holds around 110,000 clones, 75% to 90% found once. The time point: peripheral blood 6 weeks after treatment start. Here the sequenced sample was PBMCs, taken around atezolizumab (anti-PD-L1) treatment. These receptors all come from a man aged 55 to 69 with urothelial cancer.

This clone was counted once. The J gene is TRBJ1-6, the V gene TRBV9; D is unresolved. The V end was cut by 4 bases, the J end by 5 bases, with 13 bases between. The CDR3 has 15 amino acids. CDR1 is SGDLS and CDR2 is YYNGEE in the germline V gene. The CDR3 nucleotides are TGTGCCAGCAGCCCCTGGACGGGGAATAATTCACCCCTCCACTTT. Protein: CASSPWTGNNSPLHF.

CDR3 in amino acids: CASSRPGDEQYF. In nucleotides, the CDR3 is TGCGCCAGCAGCCGTCCGGGGGACGAGCAGTACTTC. The chain has TRBV4-1 and TRBJ2-7; D perhaps matches TRBD2 (6 bases). The CDR3 has 12 residues. CDR1 MGHRA and CDR2 YSYEKL come from the germline V gene. V shed 4 bases and J shed 5 bases, with 9 bases lying between them.

In nucleotides, the CDR3 is TGTGCCAGCAGCCATCTGGCAGGGGACGGTTTCAACCCATCGAACACTGAAGCTTTCTTT. Protein sequence: CASSHLAGDGFNPSNTEAFF. This chain joins TRBV14 and TRBJ1-1; a weak D match, TRBD1 (6 bases). Germline V CDR1 and CDR2: SGHDN, FVKESK. The CDR3 loop spans 20 amino acids. V was trimmed by 3 bases and J by 1 base, leaving 27 bases between them.

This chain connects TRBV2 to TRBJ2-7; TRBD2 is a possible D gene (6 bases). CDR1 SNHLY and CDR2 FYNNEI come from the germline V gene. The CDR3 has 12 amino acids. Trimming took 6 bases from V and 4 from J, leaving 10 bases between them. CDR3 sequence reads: CASSAGPYEQYF. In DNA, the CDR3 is TGTGCCAGCAGCGCGGGGCCGTACGAGCAGTACTTC.

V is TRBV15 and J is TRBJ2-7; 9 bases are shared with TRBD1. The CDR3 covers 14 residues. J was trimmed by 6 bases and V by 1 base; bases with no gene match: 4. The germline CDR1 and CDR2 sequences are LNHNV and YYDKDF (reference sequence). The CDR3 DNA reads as TGTGCCACCAGCAGAGGGGACAGGGATGCCGAGCAGTACTTC. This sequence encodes CATSRGDRDAEQYF.

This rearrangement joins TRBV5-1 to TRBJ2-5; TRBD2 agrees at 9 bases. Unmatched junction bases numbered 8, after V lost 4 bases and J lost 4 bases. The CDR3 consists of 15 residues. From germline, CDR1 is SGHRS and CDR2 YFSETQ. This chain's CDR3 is CASSPLAGRVETQYF. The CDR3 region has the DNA TGCGCCAGCAGCCCCCTAGCGGGGAGGGTAGAGACCCAGTACTTC.

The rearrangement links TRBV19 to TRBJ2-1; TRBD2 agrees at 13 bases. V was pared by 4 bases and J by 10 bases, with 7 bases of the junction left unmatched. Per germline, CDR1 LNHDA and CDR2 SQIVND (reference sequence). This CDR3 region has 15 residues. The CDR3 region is CASSRTSGSIEEQFF. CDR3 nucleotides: TGTGCCAGTAGTAGGACTAGCGGGAGTATCGAGGAGCAGTTCTTC.

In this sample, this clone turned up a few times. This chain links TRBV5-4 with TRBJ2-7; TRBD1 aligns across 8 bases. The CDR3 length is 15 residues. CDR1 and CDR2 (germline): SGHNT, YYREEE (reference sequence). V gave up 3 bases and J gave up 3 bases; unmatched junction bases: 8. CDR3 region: CASSSPGQAGYEQYF. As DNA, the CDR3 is TGTGCCAGCAGCTCTCCGGGACAGGCCGGCTACGAGCAGTACTTC.

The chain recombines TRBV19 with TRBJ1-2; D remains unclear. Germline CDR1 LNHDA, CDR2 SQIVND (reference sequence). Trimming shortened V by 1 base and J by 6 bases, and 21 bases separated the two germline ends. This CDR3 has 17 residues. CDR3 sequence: CASSIVEVGGKEDGYTF. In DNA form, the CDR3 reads TGTGCCAGTAGTATAGTAGAAGTCGGAGGGAAGGAGGATGGCTACACCTTC.

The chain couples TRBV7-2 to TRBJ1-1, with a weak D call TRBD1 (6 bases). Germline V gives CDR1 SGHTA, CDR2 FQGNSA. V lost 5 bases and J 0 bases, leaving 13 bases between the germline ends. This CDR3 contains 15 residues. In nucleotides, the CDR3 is TGTGCCAGCAGCCCACAGGGTGGCATGAACACTGAAGCTTTCTTT. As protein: CASSPQGGMNTEAFF.

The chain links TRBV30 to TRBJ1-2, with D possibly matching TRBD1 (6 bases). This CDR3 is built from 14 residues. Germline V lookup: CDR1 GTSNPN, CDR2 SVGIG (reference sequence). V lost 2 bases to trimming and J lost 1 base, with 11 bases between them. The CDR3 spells CAWSFTGSNYGYTF. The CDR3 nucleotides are TGTGCCTGGAGTTTCACAGGGAGTAACTATGGCTACACCTTC.

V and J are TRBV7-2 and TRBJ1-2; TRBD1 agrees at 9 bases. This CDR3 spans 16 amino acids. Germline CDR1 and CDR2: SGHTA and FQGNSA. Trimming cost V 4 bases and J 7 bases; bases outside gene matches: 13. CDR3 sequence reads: CASSSWTGEVVFGYTF. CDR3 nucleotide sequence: TGTGCCAGCAGCTCTTGGACAGGGGAGGTTGTATTTGGCTACACCTTC.

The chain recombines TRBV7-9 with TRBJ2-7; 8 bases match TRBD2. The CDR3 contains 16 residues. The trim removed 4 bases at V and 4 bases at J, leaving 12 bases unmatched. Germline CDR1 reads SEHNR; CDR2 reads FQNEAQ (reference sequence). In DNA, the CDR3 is TGTGCCAGCAGCTCCGATTTTGGAGCGGGAGCTTACGAGCAGTACTTC. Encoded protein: CASSSDFGAGAYEQYF. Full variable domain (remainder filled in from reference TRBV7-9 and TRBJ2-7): DTGVSQNPRHKITKRGQNVTFRCDPISEHNRLYWYRQTLGQGPEFLTYFQNEAQLEKSRLLSDRFSAERPKGSFSTLEIQRTEQGDSAMYLCASSSDFGAGAYEQYFGPGTRLTVT.

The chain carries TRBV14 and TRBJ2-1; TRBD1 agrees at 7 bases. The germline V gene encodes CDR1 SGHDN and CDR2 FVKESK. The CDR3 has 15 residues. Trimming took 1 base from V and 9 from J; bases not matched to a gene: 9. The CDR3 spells CASSQGLAGGIEQFF. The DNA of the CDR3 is TGTGCCAGCAGCCAAGGGCTGGCAGGGGGTATTGAGCAGTTCTTC.

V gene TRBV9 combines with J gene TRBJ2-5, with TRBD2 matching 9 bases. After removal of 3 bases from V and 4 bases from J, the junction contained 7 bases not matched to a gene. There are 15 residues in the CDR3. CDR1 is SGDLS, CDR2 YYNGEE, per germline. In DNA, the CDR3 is TGTGCCAGCAGCGCATCTAGCGGGGTTGGAGAGACCCAGTACTTC. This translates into CASSASSGVGETQYF. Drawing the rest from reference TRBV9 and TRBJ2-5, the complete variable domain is DSGVTQTPKHLITATGQRVTLRCSPRSGDLSVYWYQQSLDQGLQFLIQYYNGEERAKGNILERFSAQQFPDLHSELNLSSLELGDSALYFCASSASSGVGETQYFGPGTRLLVL.

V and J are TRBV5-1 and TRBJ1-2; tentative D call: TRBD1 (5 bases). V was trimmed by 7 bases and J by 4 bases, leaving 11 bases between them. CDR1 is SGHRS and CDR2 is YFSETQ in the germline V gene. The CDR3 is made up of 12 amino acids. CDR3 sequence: CASRDSFYGYTF. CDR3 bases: TGCGCCAGCCGCGACAGTTTCTATGGCTACACCTTC. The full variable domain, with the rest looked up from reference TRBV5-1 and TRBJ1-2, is KAGVTQTPRYLIKTRGQQVTLSCSPISGHRSVSWYQQTPGQGLQFLFEYFSETQRNKGNFPGRFSGRQFSNSRSEMNVSTLELGDSALYLCASRDSFYGYTFGSGTRLTVV.

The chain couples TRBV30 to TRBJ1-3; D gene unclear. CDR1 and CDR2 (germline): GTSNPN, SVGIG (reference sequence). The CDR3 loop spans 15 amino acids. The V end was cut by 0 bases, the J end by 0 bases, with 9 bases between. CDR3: CAWSVQLSSGNTIYF. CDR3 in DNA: TGTGCCTGGAGTGTACAGTTGAGCTCTGGAAACACCATATATTTT.

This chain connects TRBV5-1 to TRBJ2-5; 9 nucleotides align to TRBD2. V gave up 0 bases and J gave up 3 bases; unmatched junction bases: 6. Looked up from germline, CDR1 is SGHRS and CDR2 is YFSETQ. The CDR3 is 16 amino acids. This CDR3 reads CASSLGIAGAEETQYF. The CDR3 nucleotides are TGCGCCAGCAGCTTGGGTATAGCGGGGGCAGAAGAGACCCAGTACTTC. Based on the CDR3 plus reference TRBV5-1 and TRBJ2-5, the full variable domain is KAGVTQTPRYLIKTRGQQVTLSCSPISGHRSVSWYQQTPGQGLQFLFEYFSETQRNKGNFPGRFSGRQFSNSRSEMNVSTLELGDSALYLCASSLGIAGAEETQYFGPGTRLLVL.

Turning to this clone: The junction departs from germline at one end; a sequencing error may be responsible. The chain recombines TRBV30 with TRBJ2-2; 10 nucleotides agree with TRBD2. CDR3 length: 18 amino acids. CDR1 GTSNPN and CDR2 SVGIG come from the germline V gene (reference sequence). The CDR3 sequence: CAWRGGRAGGPKTGELFF. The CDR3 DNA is TGTGCCTGGAGAGGCGGACGAGCGGGAGGGCCGAAGACCGGGGAGCTGTTTTTT. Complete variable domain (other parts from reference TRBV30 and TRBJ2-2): SQTIHQWPATLVQPVGSPLSLECTVEGTSNPNLYWYRQAAGRGLQLLFYSVGIGQISSEVPQNLSASRPQDRQFILSSKKLLLSDSGFYLCAWRGGRAGGPKTGELFFGEGSRLTVL.

In DNA, the CDR3 is TGTGCCAGCAGCTTCGAACAGGGGGCAGTAAAGACCCAGTACTTC. Translated, it gives CASSFEQGAVKTQYF. The V call is TRBV5-4, the J call TRBJ2-5; 9 positions match TRBD1. V was clipped by 2 bases and J by 6 bases; unmatched bases: 8. Looked up from germline, CDR1 is SGHNT and CDR2 is YYREEE (reference sequence). This CDR3 is 15 amino acids long.

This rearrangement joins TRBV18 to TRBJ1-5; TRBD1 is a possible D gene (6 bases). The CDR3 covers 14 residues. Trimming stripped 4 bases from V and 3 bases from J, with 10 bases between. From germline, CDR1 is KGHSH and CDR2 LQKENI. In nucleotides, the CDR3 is TGTGCCAGCTCACAACAGGGATACAATCAGCCCCAGCATTTT. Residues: CASSQQGYNQPQHF.

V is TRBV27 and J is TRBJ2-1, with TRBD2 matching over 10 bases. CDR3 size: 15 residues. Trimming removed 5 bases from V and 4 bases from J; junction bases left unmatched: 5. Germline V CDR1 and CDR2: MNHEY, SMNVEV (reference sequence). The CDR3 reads CASSVLAGVYNEQFF. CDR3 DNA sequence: TGTGCCAGCAGTGTGCTAGCGGGGGTATACAATGAGCAGTTCTTC.

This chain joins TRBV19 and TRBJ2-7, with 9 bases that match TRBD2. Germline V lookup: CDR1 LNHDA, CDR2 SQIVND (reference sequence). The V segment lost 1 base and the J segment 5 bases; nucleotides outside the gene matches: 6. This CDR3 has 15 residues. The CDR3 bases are TGTGCCAGTAGTATAGGCGGGAGGGCCATCGACGAGCAGTACTTC. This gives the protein CASSIGGRAIDEQYF.

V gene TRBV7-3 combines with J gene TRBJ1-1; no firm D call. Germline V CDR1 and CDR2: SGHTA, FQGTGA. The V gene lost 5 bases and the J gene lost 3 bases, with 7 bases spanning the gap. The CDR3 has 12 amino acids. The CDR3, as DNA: TGTGCCAGCAGCGCTCGCGACACTGAAGCTTTCTTT. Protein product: CASSARDTEAFF.

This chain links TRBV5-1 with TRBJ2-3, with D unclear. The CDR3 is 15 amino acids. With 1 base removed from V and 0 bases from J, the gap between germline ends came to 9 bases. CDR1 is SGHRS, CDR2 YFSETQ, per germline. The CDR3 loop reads CASSLKQFSTDTQYF. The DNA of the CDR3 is TGCGCCAGCAGCTTGAAACAGTTTAGCACAGATACGCAGTATTTT.

The CDR3 DNA sequence: TGTGCCAGTAGTATCGGGGTTAGCAATCAGCCCCAGCATTTT. Protein: CASSIGVSNQPQHF. The J gene is TRBJ1-5, the V gene TRBV19; D call uncertain. CDR1 is LNHDA, CDR2 SQIVND, per germline (reference sequence). V dropped 3 bases and J dropped 0 bases, with 6 bases sitting between them. The CDR3 runs to 14 residues.

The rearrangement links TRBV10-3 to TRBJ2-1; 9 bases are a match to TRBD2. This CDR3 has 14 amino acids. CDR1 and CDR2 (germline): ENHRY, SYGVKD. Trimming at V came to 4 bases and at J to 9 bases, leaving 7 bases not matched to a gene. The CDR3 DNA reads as TGTGCCATCAGTGCAACTAGCGGGCAAGCTGAGCAGTTCTTC. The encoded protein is CAISATSGQAEQFF.

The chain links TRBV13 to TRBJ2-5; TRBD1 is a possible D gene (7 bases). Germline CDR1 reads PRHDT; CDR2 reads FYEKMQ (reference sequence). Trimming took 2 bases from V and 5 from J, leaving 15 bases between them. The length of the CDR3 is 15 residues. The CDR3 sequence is CASSLWGDSMETQYF. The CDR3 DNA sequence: TGTGCCAGCAGCTTATGGGGGGACAGCATGGAGACCCAGTACTTC.